In its sample, the clone carrying this TCR beta chain was seen a few times. The data were produced by immunoSEQ multiplex PCR, yet TCRdb's version contains in-frame clones alone and is incomplete. Of roughly 4,100 clones listed, approximately 40% are singletons. This entry is derived from a study of T cells in localized non-small cell lung cancer. The CDR3 spans 15 residues. The chain carries TRBV1 and TRBJ2-7; the table's D gene call, TRBD2, was not cross checked with the DNA. TRBV1 is designated a pseudogene. The specimen comprised lung tumor tissue, sampled before any cancer treatment. This receptor was obtained from a woman aged 35 to 70 with stage I lung adenocarcinoma. The DNA of the CDR3 is TGCGCCAGCAGCCTTCTAGCGGGAGGCCGGGACGAGCAGTACTTC. Protein: CASSLLAGGRDEQYF.